The 6 T cell receptor beta chains below come from one sample, sequenced in a study of beta chain features in type 1 diabetes. Since all of the isolated RNA was reverse transcribed, expressed TCRB transcripts were what got sequenced. This table comes from immunoSEQ multiplex PCR, and its TCRdb copy is limited to in-frame clones, with some not included. Of fewer than 900,000 clones in the sample, about a sixth are singletons; the top ten hold about 0.02%. Source material: naive CD4+ T cells from blood. The receptor set was obtained from a woman in her late teens or twenties in good health.

The rearrangement uses TRBV4-2 and TRBJ2-3; TRBD1 aligns across 9 bases. The CDR3 runs to 17 residues. Germline V gene data show CDR1 as LGHNA and CDR2 as YNFKEQ. Trimming removed 3 bases from V and 4 bases from J; junction bases left unmatched: 11. CDR3: CASSQAPGQGQPDTQYF. CDR3 nucleotides: TGTGCCAGCAGCCAGGCACCGGGACAGGGACAGCCAGATACGCAGTATTTT.

This clone appeared a few times. This chain connects TRBV29-1 to TRBJ2-1; 7 bases map to TRBD1. The CDR3 extends over 15 amino acids. Germline CDR1 is SQVTM and CDR2 is ANQGSEA. Germline trimming cut 5 bases from V and 7 bases from J; bases unmatched to any gene: 14. The CDR3 region is CSVQGTATSVNEQFF. CDR3 DNA: TGCAGCGTTCAAGGGACAGCCACTAGTGTGAATGAGCAGTTCTTC.

This clone turned up a few times. The chain links TRBV5-4 to TRBJ2-5; 8 nucleotides line up with TRBD2. V lost 5 bases to trimming and J lost 1 base; unmatched junction nucleotides: 4. The germline V gene encodes CDR1 SGHNT and CDR2 YYREEE (reference sequence). This CDR3 has 14 residues. The CDR3 spells CASSPLAAQETQYF. As DNA, the CDR3 is TGTGCCAGCAGTCCACTAGCGGCCCAAGAGACCCAGTACTTC.

The rearrangement uses TRBV14 and TRBJ2-1, with TRBD2 as a possible D gene (6 bases). V gave up 4 bases and J gave up 10 bases, with 14 bases separating them. The CDR3 runs to 13 residues. Germline V gene data show CDR1 as SGHDN and CDR2 as FVKESK. The CDR3 coding sequence is TGTGCCAGCAGCCGAGACGGGAGAGGCGAGCAGTTCTTC. Amino acids: CASSRDGRGEQFF.

This clone occurred a few times. The chain combines TRBV15 with TRBJ1-5; D remains unclear. V dropped 0 bases and J dropped 6 bases, with 6 bases sitting between them. The CDR3 has 13 residues. The germline V gene encodes CDR1 LNHNV and CDR2 YYDKDF (reference sequence). The CDR3 sequence is CATSRDNGQPQHF. For the CDR3, the DNA is TGTGCCACCAGCAGAGATAACGGTCAGCCCCAGCATTTT.

As concerns this clone: Other DNA sequences of this sample code for an identical CDR3. V usage is TRBV28 and J usage is TRBJ2-3; D gene unclear. Germline V gene sequence: CDR1 MDHEN, CDR2 SYDVKM. V was trimmed by 4 bases and J by 0 bases, leaving 5 bases between them. The length of the CDR3 is 13 residues. The CDR3 bases are TGTGCCAGCAGTTCTCCTAGCACAGATACGCAGTATTTT. It translates to CASSSPSTDTQYF.